The next 15 T cell receptor beta chains were all read from a single sample in a study of vaccination and CD4 T cells after COVID-19. Once obtained from cultured CD4+ T cells, the DNA was sequenced using the Oncomine TCR Beta short-read assay. From the PCR reads, TCRdb called clonotypes with MiXCR, one entry per CDR3 protein. The table records around 12,000 distinct CDR3 sequences, 44% of them present only once. Antigen specificity for these receptors is unknown. Described treatment: roughly 10-day PBMC culture with coronavirus spike peptide pools or control peptides (ViraFEST assay). Sequenced: cultured CD4+ T cells from blood. The receptors here all came from a human donor with COVID-19.

This sequence joins TRBV7-2 and TRBJ2-5; D unclear. Trimming cost V 1 base and J 5 bases, with 14 bases left between them. The CDR3 is made up of 15 amino acids. The germline CDR1 and CDR2 sequences are SGHTA and FQGNSA. CDR3 protein: CASSLDPKAWETQYF. For the CDR3, the DNA is TGTGCCAGCAGCTTAGACCCGAAAGCGTGGGAGACCCAGTACTTC. The whole variable domain, remainder taken from reference TRBV7-2 and TRBJ2-5, is GAGVSQSPSNKVTEKGKDVELRCDPISGHTALYWYRQSLGQGLEFLIYFQGNSAPDKSGLPSDRFSAERTGGSVSTLTIQRTQQEDSAVYLCASSLDPKAWETQYFGPGTRLLVL.

V usage is TRBV5-1 and J usage is TRBJ1-5, with D unclear. From germline, CDR1 is SGHRS and CDR2 YFSETQ. The ends were cut back, 2 bases at V and 0 bases at J, with 9 bases in the middle. This CDR3 has 15 amino acids. CDR3 coding DNA: TGCGCCAGCAGCTTAAACAGTAATAGCAATCAGCCCCAGCATTTT. Its translation: CASSLNSNSNQPQHF. Looking up the rest from reference TRBV5-1 and TRBJ1-5 gives the full variable domain: KAGVTQTPRYLIKTRGQQVTLSCSPISGHRSVSWYQQTPGQGLQFLFEYFSETQRNKGNFPGRFSGRQFSNSRSEMNVSTLELGDSALYLCASSLNSNSNQPQHFGDGTRLSIL.

This clonotype was counted a few times. This chain links TRBV7-8 with TRBJ2-2; 7 bases match TRBD2. The CDR3 spans 17 residues. The trim removed 0 bases at V and 0 bases at J, leaving 4 bases unmatched. CDR1 SGHVS and CDR2 FQNEAQ come from the germline V gene. The CDR3 region has the DNA TGTGCCAGCAGCTTAGCGGGGGGGAATGCGAACACCGGGGAGCTGTTTTTT. Amino acids: CASSLAGGNANTGELFF.

The rearrangement joins TRBV24-1 to TRBJ2-1; D is undetermined. Trimming pared 9 bases from V and 6 bases from J, leaving 8 bases between. This CDR3 is 11 amino acids long. Germline V gene sequence: CDR1 KGHDR, CDR2 SFDVKD. The CDR3 region has the DNA TGTGCCACCTCACTAACCAATGAGCAGTTCTTC. Protein sequence: CATSLTNEQFF.

The chain recombines TRBV14 with TRBJ2-5, with 9 bases aligning to TRBD2. The CDR3 is 16 amino acids. V gave up 0 bases and J gave up 6 bases; unmatched junction bases: 8. Germline CDR1 SGHDN, CDR2 FVKESK. Here the CDR3 reads CASSQDSSGISKTQYF. CDR3 nucleotides: TGTGCCAGCAGCCAAGATTCTAGCGGGATATCAAAGACCCAGTACTTC.

A single count supports this clonotype. One end of the junction varies from germline; a read error may be responsible. V is TRBV7-2 and J is TRBJ2-7, with D uncertain. CDR3 length equals 11 residues. From germline, CDR1 is SGHTA and CDR2 FQGNSA. The CDR3 sequence is CASLGKYGQYF. Written as DNA, the CDR3 is TGTGCCAGCTTAGGGAAATACGGGCAGTACTTC.

This clonotype was observed a few times. The chain employs TRBV20-1 and TRBJ2-7, with D tentatively TRBD1 (6 bases). The germline V gene has CDR1 DFQATT and CDR2 SNEGSKA (reference sequence). Trimming took off 5 bases at V and 1 base at J, with 18 bases between the two ends. This CDR3 comprises 15 residues. The CDR3 sequence is CSAGKRKGQSYEQYF. DNA for the CDR3: TGCAGTGCTGGGAAGAGAAAAGGACAGTCCTACGAGCAGTACTTC.

J is TRBJ2-7 and V is TRBV11-2; no definite D call. Trimming cost V 5 bases and J 3 bases, with 8 bases left between them. The germline V gene encodes CDR1 SGHAT and CDR2 FQNNGV. The CDR3 covers 12 residues. The CDR3 is CASSLGVYEQYF. For the CDR3, the DNA is TGTGCCAGCAGCCTAGGAGTCTACGAGCAGTACTTC.

The gene calls are TRBV6-1 and TRBJ1-2; maybe TRBD1 (6 bases). Germline V lookup: CDR1 MNHNS, CDR2 SASEGT. The CDR3 runs 12 residues. Trimming took 6 bases from V and 5 from J, leaving 10 bases between them. The CDR3 is CASRNTGYGYTF. DNA for the CDR3: TGTGCCAGCAGGAACACAGGGTATGGCTACACCTTC.

This clonotype occurred a few times. V usage is TRBV20-1 and J usage is TRBJ2-3; D remains ambiguous. Trimming removed 0 bases at V and 6 bases at J, with 16 bases between. The CDR3 contains 15 residues. Germline assignment: CDR1 DFQATT and CDR2 SNEGSKA (reference sequence). Here the CDR3 DNA reads TGCAGTGCTAGAGATCTTAATAGTGTTTATGATACGCAGTATTTT. Residues: CSARDLNSVYDTQYF.

The chain links TRBV27 to TRBJ2-3, with 7 bases lining up with TRBD2. The trim removed 1 base at V and 6 bases at J, leaving 10 bases unmatched. Per germline, CDR1 MNHEY and CDR2 SMNVEV (reference sequence). The CDR3 covers 16 residues. This chain's CDR3 is CASSLFGGGAGDTQYF. CDR3 sequence (DNA): TGTGCCAGCAGTTTATTTGGCGGGGGAGCCGGGGATACGCAGTATTTT.

This chain joins TRBV6-4 and TRBJ2-5; 11 bases match TRBD1. V shed 5 bases and J 1 base; nucleotides not matched to a gene: 3. This CDR3 has 15 residues. Germline CDR1 MRHNA, CDR2 SNTAGT. This chain's CDR3 is CASSPGTGGQETQYF. Here the CDR3 DNA reads TGTGCCAGCAGTCCCGGGACAGGGGGCCAAGAGACCCAGTACTTC.

By share, this clonotype ranks as large. V gene TRBV27 combines with J gene TRBJ2-2; 8 nucleotides match TRBD1. Germline CDR1 reads MNHEY; CDR2 reads SMNVEV (reference sequence). This CDR3 has 16 residues. Unmatched junction bases numbered 11, after V lost 6 bases and J lost 5 bases. The CDR3 bases are TGTGCCAGCAGCCATCGACAGGGGCTCGGAACCGGGGAGCTGTTTTTT. Translation: CASSHRQGLGTGELFF.

V usage is TRBV19 and J usage is TRBJ2-2; TRBD1 matches at 10 bases. Germline-derived CDR1 and CDR2 are LNHDA and SQIVND (reference sequence). With V trimmed by 9 bases and J by 5 bases, 12 bases remained unmatched. The CDR3 has 16 amino acids. CDR3 residues: CASHRPDRGMTGELFF. In DNA form, the CDR3 reads TGTGCCAGCCATAGACCGGACAGGGGGATGACCGGGGAGCTGTTTTTT.

The chain combines TRBV7-2 with TRBJ1-1, with TRBD1 matching over 7 bases. The CDR3 spans 14 residues. Looked up from germline, CDR1 is SGHTA and CDR2 is FQGNSA. J lost 8 bases, V lost 5 bases, and 11 bases had no gene match. CDR3 residues: CASSARQGPNEAFF. CDR3 nucleotide sequence: TGTGCCAGCAGCGCCCGACAGGGACCCAACGAAGCTTTCTTT. Based on the CDR3 plus reference TRBV7-2 and TRBJ1-1, the full variable domain is GAGVSQSPSNKVTEKGKDVELRCDPISGHTALYWYRQSLGQGLEFLIYFQGNSAPDKSGLPSDRFSAERTGGSVSTLTIQRTQQEDSAVYLCASSARQGPNEAFFGQGTRLTVV.